Below are 7 T cell receptor beta chains sequenced from a single sample in a study of post-analysis software for immune sequencing data. Study conclusions and caveats: The study found TRBV5-6, TRBV5-1 and TRBV20-1 among several TRBV segments more frequent in patients than controls.

No antigen has been identified for these receptors. Libraries were made from TCR beta cDNA, and they carried unique molecular identifiers. TCRdb reanalysed the PCR reads using MiXCR and keeps one entry per CDR3 protein. The sample contains about 540,000 distinct CDR3 sequences, 34% of which appear only once. The sequencing sample was made of blood. The receptors come from a girl aged 2-17 years with multiple sclerosis.

J is TRBJ2-5 and V is TRBV12-3 or TRBV12-4, with D possibly TRBD1 on 6 matching bases. The ends were cut back, 6 bases at V and 2 bases at J, with 16 bases in the middle. CDR3 size: 15 residues. The CDR3 here is CASRGAWDPQETQYF. Written as DNA, the CDR3 is TGTGCCAGCAGGGGGGCGTGGGATCCTCAAGAGACCCAGTACTTC.

The rearrangement joins TRBV7-9 to TRBJ2-1, with 7 bases aligning to TRBD2. The CDR3 length is 16 residues. Trimming removed 5 bases from V and 0 bases from J; junction bases left unmatched: 7. Looked up from germline, CDR1 is SEHNR and CDR2 is FQNEAQ (reference sequence). In DNA, the CDR3 is TGTGCCAGCAGCCCGATAGCGGGCCTCTCCTACAATGAGCAGTTCTTC. It is translated as CASSPIAGLSYNEQFF.

The chain joins TRBV20-1 to TRBJ2-5; 7 bases fit TRBD1. This CDR3 has 16 amino acids. Per the germline V gene, CDR1 is DFQATT and CDR2 is SNEGSKA (reference sequence). Germline trimming cut 0 bases from V and 0 bases from J; bases unmatched to any gene: 7. The CDR3 bases are TGCAGTGCTAGAGATTCGGGACAGAGTAACCAAGAGACCCAGTACTTC. Translation gives CSARDSGQSNQETQYF.

The chain uses TRBV7-2 and TRBJ1-2, with D maybe TRBD1 (5 bases). This CDR3 comprises 18 residues. Germline V CDR1 and CDR2: SGHTA, FQGNSA. Trimming cost V 5 bases and J 4 bases, with 26 bases left between them. The CDR3 protein is CASSPPPGGGDGGYGYTF. Written as DNA, the CDR3 is TGTGCCAGCAGCCCCCCTCCTGGGGGAGGGGACGGGGGCTATGGCTACACCTTC.

This clonotype was picked up one time. This chain connects TRBV20-1 to TRBJ2-5; D perhaps matches TRBD2 (5 bases). CDR1 is DFQATT and CDR2 is SNEGSKA in the germline V gene (reference sequence). This CDR3 is built from 16 residues. The V and J ends lost 6 bases and 11 bases respectively, with 31 bases between them. CDR3 in DNA: TGCAGTGCCGGATTTTTTGAGGCCGGGATACGGAATGAGCAGTACTTC. Translated: CSAGFFEAGIRNEQYF.

The J gene is TRBJ2-5, the V gene TRBV3-1, with D perhaps TRBD1 (5 bases). Per germline, CDR1 LGHDT and CDR2 YNNKEL (reference sequence). Trimming left V 4 bases short and J 1 base short, with 16 bases between. This CDR3 contains 16 residues. This CDR3 reads CASSPRWGEPQETQYF. CDR3 nucleotides: TGTGCCAGCAGCCCCCGGTGGGGCGAACCCCAAGAGACCCAGTACTTC.

The chain couples TRBV10-3 to TRBJ1-1; 7 positions match TRBD1. The length of the CDR3 is 11 residues. Germline CDR1 reads ENHRY; CDR2 reads SYGVKD. Losses at the gene ends were 10 bases for V and 4 bases for J; bases not matched to a gene: 3. Here the CDR3 reads CATQGGTEAFF. The CDR3 DNA reads as TGTGCCACCCAGGGGGGCACTGAAGCTTTCTTT.